Given below is one T cell receptor (beta chain) in context. Antigen unknown. The data are from a study of early T cells in non-severe SARS-CoV-2 infection. General study points: VDJdb matching, biased toward anti-spike CD8 responses, missed private and CD4 specificities.

The CDR3 spans 13 residues. The germline V gene has CDR1 LGHNT and CDR2 FRNRAP. Trimming shortened V by 3 bases and J by 0 bases, and 4 bases separated the two germline ends. Separate cDNA molecules each had unique molecular identifiers attached to them. TCRdb re-called the 5' RACE reads through MiXCR, storing one row per CDR3 protein. The sample lists around 70,000 distinct CDR3 sequences, over 9% occurring once. This chain uses TRBV12-5 with TRBJ2-3, with D unclear. The receptor was derived from an adult who was a healthcare worker with PCR-confirmed SARS-CoV-2 infection or an uninfected control (not recorded which). Sequenced input: whole blood. CDR3 DNA sequence: TGTGCTAGTGGTTTTATTAGCACAGATACGCAGTATTTT. Its protein product is CASGFISTDTQYF.